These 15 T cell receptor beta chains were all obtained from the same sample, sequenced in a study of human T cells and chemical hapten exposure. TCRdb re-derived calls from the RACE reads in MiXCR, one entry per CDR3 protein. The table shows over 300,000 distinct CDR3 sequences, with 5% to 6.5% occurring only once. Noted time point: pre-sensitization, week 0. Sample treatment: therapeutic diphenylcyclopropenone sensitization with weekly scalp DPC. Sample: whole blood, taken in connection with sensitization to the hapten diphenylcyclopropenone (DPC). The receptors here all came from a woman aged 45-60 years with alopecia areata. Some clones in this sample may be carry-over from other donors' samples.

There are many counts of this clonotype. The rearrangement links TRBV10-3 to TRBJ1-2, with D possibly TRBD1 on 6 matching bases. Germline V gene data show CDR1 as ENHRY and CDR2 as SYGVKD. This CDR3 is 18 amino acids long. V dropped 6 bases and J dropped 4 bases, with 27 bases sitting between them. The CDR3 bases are TGTGCCATCAGATTGGACAGCTCCGGCACTACTACCCTCTATGGCTACACCTTC. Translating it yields CAIRLDSSGTTTLYGYTF.

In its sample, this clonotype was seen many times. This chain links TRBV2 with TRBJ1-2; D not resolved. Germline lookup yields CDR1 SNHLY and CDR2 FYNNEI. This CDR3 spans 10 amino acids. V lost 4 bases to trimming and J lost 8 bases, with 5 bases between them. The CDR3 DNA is TGTGCCAGCAGTGTCGTCGGCTACACCTTC. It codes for CASSVVGYTF.

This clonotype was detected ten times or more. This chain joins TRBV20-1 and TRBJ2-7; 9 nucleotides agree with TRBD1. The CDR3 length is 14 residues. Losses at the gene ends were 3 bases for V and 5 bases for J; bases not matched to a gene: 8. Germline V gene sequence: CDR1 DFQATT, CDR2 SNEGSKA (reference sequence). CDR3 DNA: TGCAGTGCTAGTCCGGGACAGGGTCTTAACGAGCAGTACTTC. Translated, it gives CSASPGQGLNEQYF.

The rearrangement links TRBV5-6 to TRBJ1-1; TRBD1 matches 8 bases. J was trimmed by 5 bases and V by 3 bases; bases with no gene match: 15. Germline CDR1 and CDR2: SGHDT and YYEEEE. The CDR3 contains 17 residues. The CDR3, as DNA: TGTGCCAGCAGCTCCCGGACAGGGTCAGATCTAGCGACTGAAGCTTTCTTT. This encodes CASSSRTGSDLATEAFF.

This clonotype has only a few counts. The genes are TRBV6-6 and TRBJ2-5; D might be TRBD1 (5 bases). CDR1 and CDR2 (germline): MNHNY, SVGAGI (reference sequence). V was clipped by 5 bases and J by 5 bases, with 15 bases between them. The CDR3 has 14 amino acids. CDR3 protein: CASSETAGLETQYF. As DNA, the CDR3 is TGTGCCAGCAGTGAAACCGCAGGGTTGGAGACCCAGTACTTC.

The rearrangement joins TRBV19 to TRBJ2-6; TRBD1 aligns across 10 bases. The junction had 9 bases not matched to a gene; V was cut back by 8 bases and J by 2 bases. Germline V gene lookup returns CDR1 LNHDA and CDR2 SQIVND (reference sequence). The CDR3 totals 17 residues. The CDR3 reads CASGQPGTGAGANVLTF. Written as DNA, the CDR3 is TGTGCCAGTGGACAGCCCGGGACAGGGGCTGGGGCCAACGTCCTGACTTTC.

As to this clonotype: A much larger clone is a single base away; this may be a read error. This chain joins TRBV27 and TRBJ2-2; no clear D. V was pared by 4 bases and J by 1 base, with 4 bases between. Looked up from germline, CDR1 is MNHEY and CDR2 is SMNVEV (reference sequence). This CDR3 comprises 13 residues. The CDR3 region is CASSYWNTGELFF. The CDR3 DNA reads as TGTGCCAGCAGTTACTGGAACACCGGGGAGCTGTTTTTT.

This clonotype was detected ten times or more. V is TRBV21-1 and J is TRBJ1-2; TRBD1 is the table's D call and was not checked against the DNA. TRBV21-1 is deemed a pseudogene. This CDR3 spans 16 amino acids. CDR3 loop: CASSPGTGAVIYGYTF. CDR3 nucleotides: TGTGCCAGCAGTCCCGGGACAGGGGCGGTAATCTATGGCTACACCTTC.

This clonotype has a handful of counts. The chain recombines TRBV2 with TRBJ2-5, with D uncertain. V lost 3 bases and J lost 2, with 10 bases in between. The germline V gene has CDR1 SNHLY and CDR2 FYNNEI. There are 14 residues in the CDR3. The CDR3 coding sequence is TGTGCCAGCAGTGAGATGGTCAGACAAGAGACCCAGTACTTC. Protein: CASSEMVRQETQYF.

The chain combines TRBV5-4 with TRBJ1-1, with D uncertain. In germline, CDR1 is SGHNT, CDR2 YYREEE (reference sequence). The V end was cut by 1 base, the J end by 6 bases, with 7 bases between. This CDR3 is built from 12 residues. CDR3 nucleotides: TGTGCCAGCAGCTTGAGGTCCGCTGAAGCTTTCTTT. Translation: CASSLRSAEAFF.

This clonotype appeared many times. CDR3 coding DNA: TGTGCCAGCTCACGGGACCAATCCTACGAGCAGTACTTC. Its translation: CASSRDQSYEQYF. This sequence joins TRBV18 and TRBJ2-7; D could derive from TRBD1 or TRBD2 (5 bases each). Trimming removed 4 bases at V and 1 base at J, with 8 bases between. CDR3 length equals 13 residues. Germline loops: CDR1 KGHSH, CDR2 LQKENI. Drawing the rest from reference TRBV18 and TRBJ2-7, the complete variable domain is NAGVMQNPRHLVRRRGQEARLRCSPMKGHSHVYWYRQLPEEGLKFMVYLQKENIIDESGMPKERFSAEFPKEGPSILRIQQVVRGDSAAYFCASSRDQSYEQYFGPGTRLTVT.

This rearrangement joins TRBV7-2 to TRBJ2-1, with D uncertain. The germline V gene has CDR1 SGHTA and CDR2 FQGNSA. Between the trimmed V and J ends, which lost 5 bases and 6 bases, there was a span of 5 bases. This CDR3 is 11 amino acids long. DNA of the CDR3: TGTGCCAGCAGCCCGATCAATGAGCAGTTCTTC. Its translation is CASSPINEQFF. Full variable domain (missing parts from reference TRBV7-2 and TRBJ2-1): GAGVSQSPSNKVTEKGKDVELRCDPISGHTALYWYRQSLGQGLEFLIYFQGNSAPDKSGLPSDRFSAERTGGSVSTLTIQRTQQEDSAVYLCASSPINEQFFGPGTRLTVL.

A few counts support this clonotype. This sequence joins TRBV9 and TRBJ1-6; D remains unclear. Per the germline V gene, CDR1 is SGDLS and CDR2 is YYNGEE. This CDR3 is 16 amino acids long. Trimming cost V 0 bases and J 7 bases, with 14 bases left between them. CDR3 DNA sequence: TGTGCCAGCAGCGTAGAGGTCGATCCTACCAATTCACCCCTCCACTTT. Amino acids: CASSVEVDPTNSPLHF.

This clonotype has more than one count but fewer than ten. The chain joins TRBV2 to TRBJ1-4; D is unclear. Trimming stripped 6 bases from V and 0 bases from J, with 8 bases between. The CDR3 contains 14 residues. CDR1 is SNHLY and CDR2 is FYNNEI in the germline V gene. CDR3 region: CASRAIPTNEKLFF. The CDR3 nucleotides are TGTGCCAGCAGAGCAATTCCAACTAATGAAAAACTGTTTTTT.

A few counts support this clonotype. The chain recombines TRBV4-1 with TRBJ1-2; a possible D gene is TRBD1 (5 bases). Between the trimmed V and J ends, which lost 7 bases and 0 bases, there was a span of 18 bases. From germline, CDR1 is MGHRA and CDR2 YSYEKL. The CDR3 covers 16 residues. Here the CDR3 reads CASTHSEGRANYGYTF. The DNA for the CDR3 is TGCGCCAGCACCCACTCCGAGGGGCGGGCTAACTATGGCTACACCTTC.